The subject of this entry is one TCR beta chain. The antigen is not known. The data were taken from a study of post-analysis software for immune sequencing data. About the study: Clinical courses comprised relapsing-remitting, secondary progressive and progressive-relapsing multiple sclerosis. Study-level results: Normalized Chao1 diversity in multiple sclerosis patients fell significantly below that of controls. Under the F measure, samples that were prepared in one batch clustered strongly together. TRBV5-6, TRBV5-1 and TRBV20-1 were among 4 or 5 TRBV segments more frequent in patients than controls.

The CDR3 has 18 amino acids. V gave up 0 bases and J gave up 0 bases; unmatched junction bases: 7. Germline assignment: CDR1 ENHRY and CDR2 SYGVKD. TCR beta cDNA libraries included unique molecular identifiers. TCRdb itself ran the PCR reads through MiXCR, one entry per CDR3 protein. The repertoire includes hundreds of thousands of distinct CDR3 sequences, 55% to 60% of them detected once, and roughly 12% sits in the top ten. This clonotype was obtained from a girl aged 2-10 years with multiple sclerosis. What was sequenced was blood. The gene calls are TRBV10-3 and TRBJ2-1; 8 positions match TRBD2. In DNA form, the CDR3 reads TGTGCCATCAGTGAGTCGGGACTAGTAGCGACCTCCTACAATGAGCAGTTCTTC. Protein product: CAISESGLVATSYNEQFF.